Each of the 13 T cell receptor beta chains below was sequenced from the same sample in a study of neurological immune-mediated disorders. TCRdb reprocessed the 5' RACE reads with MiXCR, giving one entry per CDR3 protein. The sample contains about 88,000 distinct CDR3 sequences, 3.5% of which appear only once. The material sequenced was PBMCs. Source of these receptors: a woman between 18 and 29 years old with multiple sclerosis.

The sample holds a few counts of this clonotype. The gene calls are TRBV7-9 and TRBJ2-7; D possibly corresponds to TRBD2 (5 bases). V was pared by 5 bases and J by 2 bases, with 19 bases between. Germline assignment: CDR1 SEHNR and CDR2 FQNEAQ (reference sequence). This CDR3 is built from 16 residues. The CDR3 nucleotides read TGTGCCAGCAGCCCAGGAGGCCTAGCTGTCCCCTACGAGCAGTACTTC. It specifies CASSPGGLAVPYEQYF. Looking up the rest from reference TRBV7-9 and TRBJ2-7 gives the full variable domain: DTGVSQNPRHKITKRGQNVTFRCDPISEHNRLYWYRQTLGQGPEFLTYFQNEAQLEKSRLLSDRFSAERPKGSFSTLEIQRTEQGDSAMYLCASSPGGLAVPYEQYFGPGTRLTVT.

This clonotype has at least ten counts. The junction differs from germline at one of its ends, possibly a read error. The CDR3: CASRLAVQETQYF. CDR3 sequence (DNA): TGCGCCAGCAGGTTGGCGGTACAAGAGACCCAGTACTTC. The rearrangement joins TRBV5-1 to TRBJ2-5; D is unresolved. The CDR3 covers 13 residues. Germline CDR1 SGHRS, CDR2 YFSETQ.

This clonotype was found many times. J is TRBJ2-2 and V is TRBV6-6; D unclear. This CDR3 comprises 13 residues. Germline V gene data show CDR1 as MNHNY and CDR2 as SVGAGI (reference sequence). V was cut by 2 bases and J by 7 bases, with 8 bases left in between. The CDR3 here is CASSYPTSGELFF. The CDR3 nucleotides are TGTGCCAGCAGTTACCCTACGAGCGGGGAGCTGTTTTTT.

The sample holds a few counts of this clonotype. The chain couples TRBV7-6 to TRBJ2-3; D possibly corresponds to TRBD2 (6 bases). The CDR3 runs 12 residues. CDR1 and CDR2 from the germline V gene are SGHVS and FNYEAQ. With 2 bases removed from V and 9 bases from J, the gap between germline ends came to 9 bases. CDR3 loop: CASSLSEGTQYF. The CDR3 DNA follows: TGTGCCAGCAGCTTATCGGAGGGAACGCAGTATTTT.

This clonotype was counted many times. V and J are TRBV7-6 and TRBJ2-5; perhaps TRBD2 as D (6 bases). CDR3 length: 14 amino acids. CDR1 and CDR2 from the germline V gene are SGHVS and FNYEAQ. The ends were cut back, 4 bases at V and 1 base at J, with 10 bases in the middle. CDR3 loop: CASSSTGGQETQYF. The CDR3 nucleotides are TGTGCCAGCAGCTCCACCGGGGGCCAAGAGACCCAGTACTTC.

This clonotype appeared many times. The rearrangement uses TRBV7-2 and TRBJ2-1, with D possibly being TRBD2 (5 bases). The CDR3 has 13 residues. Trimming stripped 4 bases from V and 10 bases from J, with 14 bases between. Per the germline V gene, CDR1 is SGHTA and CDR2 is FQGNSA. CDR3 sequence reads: CASSSPGRGEQFF. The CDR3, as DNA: TGTGCCAGCAGCTCGCCCGGGCGAGGGGAGCAGTTCTTC.

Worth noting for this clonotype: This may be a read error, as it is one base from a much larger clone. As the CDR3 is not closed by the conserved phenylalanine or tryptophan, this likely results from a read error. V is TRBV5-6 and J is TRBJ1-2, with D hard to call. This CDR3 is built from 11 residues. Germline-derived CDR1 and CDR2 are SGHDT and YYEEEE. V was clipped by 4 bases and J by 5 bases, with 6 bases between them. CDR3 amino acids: CASSLRYGYTC. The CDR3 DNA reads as TGTGCCAGCAGCCTCCGGTATGGCTACACCTGC.

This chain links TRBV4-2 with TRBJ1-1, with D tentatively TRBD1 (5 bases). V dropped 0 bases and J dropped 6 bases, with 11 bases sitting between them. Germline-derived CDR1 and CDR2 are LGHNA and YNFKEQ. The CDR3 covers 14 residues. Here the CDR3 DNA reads TGTGCCAGCAGCCAAGATGCGGGGGGACCTGAAGCTTTCTTT. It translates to CASSQDAGGPEAFF.

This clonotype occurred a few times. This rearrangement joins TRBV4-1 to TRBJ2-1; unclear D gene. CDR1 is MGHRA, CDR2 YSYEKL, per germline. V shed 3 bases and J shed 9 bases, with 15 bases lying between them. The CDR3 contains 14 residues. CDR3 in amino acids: CASSQVPPGGEQFF. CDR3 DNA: TGCGCCAGCAGCCAGGTACCACCGGGCGGTGAGCAGTTCTTC.

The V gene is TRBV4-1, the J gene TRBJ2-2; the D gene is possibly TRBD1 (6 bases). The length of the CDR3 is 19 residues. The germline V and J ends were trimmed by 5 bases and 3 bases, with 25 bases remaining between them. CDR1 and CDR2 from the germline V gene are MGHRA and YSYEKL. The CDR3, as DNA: TGCGCCAGCAGCTCCGACCAGGGGAACTTTGCGGCCTACACCGGGGAGCTGTTTTTT. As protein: CASSSDQGNFAAYTGELFF.

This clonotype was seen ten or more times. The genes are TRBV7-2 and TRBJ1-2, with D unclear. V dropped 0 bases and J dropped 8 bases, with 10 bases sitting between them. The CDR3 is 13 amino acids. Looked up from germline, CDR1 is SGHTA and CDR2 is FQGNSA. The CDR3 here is CASSLARDLGYTF. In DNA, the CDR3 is TGTGCCAGCAGCTTAGCTCGGGATCTAGGCTACACCTTC.

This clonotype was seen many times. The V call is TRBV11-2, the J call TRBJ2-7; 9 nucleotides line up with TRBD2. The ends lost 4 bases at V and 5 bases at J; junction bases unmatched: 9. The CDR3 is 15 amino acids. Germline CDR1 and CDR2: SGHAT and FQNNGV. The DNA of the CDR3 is TGTGCCAGCAGCTCCATTAGCGGGAGATCGAACGAGCAGTACTTC. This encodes CASSSISGRSNEQYF.

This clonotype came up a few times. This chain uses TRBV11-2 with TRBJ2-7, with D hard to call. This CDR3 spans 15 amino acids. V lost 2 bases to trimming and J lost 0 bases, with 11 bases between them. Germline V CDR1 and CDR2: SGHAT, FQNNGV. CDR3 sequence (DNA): TGTGCCAGCAGCTTAACTGTCCTTTACTCCTACGAGCAGTACTTC. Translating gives CASSLTVLYSYEQYF.